The rows below give T cell receptor beta chains drawn from one sample of a study of blood T cell repertoires in COVID-19. The data were produced by immunoSEQ multiplex PCR, yet TCRdb's version contains in-frame clones alone and is incomplete. This repertoire shows around 250,000 clones, more than 70% found once; its top ten account for about 9%. Sequencing was carried out using peripheral blood. The receptors were sampled from a man aged 40-50 years with active or convalescent COVID-19. The CDR3 runs from the conserved cysteine through the conserved F or W. The D gene is left open where the match is weak. Clone size, where shown, is once, few, many, or a class for clones that have expanded.

clone_size	v_call	j_call	d_call	cdr3_aa	cdr3_nt
.	TRBV15	TRBJ2-5	TRBD2	CATSRDSGGGQETQYF	TGTGCCACCAGCAGAGATTCAGGCGGGGGACAAGAGACCCAGTACTTC
.	TRBV24-1	TRBJ2-1	.	CATSDQNSGEQFF	TGTGCCACCAGTGACCAAAATAGCGGTGAGCAGTTCTTC
.	TRBV29-1	TRBJ1-1	TRBD1	CSGDRVPEAFF	TGCAGCGGTGACAGGGTGCCTGAAGCTTTCTTT
.	TRBV9	TRBJ2-1	.	CASSGGSLEWNEQFF	TGTGCCAGCAGCGGGGGCAGTCTAGAGTGGAATGAGCAGTTCTTC
.	TRBV6-5	TRBJ2-1	TRBD2	CASSYSPSGYYNEQFF	TGTGCCAGCAGTTACTCGCCTAGCGGCTACTACAATGAGCAGTTCTTC
.	TRBV7-9	TRBJ2-3	.	CASSLLLVTDTQYF	TGTGCCAGCAGCTTATTGCTAGTCACAGATACGCAGTATTTT
.	TRBV20-1	TRBJ2-7	.	CSAGQYEQYF	TGCAGTGCTGGGCAATACGAGCAGTACTTC
.	TRBV7-9	TRBJ2-7	.	CASSLSEQSYEQYF	TGTGCCAGCAGCTTGTCGGAACAGAGCTACGAGCAGTACTTC
.	TRBV4-1	TRBJ2-2	TRBD2	CASSPRLAVNTGELFF	TGCGCCAGCAGCCCCCGACTAGCGGTGAACACCGGGGAGCTGTTTTTT
.	TRBV28	TRBJ2-1	TRBD2	CASSSEASGSWDEQFF	TGTGCCAGCAGTTCCGAGGCTAGCGGGAGTTGGGATGAGCAGTTCTTC
.	TRBV18	TRBJ1-2	.	CASSPTSYSAAYGYTF	TGTGCCAGCTCACCCACATCATACTCAGCGGCTTATGGCTACACCTTC
.	TRBV19	TRBJ1-2	.	CASSDPTGYLIYGYTF	TGTGCCAGTAGTGACCCAACAGGGTATTTAATCTATGGCTACACCTTC
.	TRBV4-1	TRBJ2-7	TRBD2	CASSQVAGAKSYEQYF	TGCGCCAGCAGCCAAGTAGCGGGGGCCAAATCCTACGAGCAGTACTTC
.	TRBV6-6	TRBJ1-6	TRBD1	CASRWQGDNSPLHF	TGTGCCAGCAGATGGCAGGGGGATAATTCACCCCTCCACTTT
.	TRBV24-1	TRBJ1-2	TRBD1	CATSDLDRVYGYTF	TGTGCCACCAGTGATTTGGACAGGGTCTATGGCTACACCTTC
.	TRBV29-1	TRBJ1-1	.	CSVVGRVGTEAFF	TGCAGCGTTGTGGGGAGAGTGGGCACTGAAGCTTTCTTT
.	TRBV11-2	TRBJ1-1	.	CASSLGATPPTEAFF	TGTGCCAGCAGCTTAGGGGCGACGCCTCCAACTGAAGCTTTCTTT
.	TRBV5-1	TRBJ1-1	TRBD1	CASSKNTGERWVTEAFF	TGCGCCAGCAGCAAAAACACAGGGGAAAGGTGGGTCACTGAAGCTTTCTTT
.	TRBV30	TRBJ1-2	.	CAWTGPSGYTF	TGTGCCTGGACAGGTCCAAGTGGCTACACCTTC
.	TRBV12-5	TRBJ2-3	.	CASGSGRSERRSTDTQYF	TGTGCTAGTGGTTCCGGCCGCTCGGAGCGTAGAAGCACAGATACGCAGTATTTT
.	TRBV4-3	TRBJ1-6	.	CASSQEGGSPLHF	TGCGCCAGCAGCCAAGAAGGCGGATCACCCCTCCACTTT
.	TRBV6-5	TRBJ1-2	TRBD1	CASSPKDRGIHGYTF	TGTGCCAGCAGTCCAAAAGACAGGGGGATTCATGGCTACACCTTC
once	TRBV30	TRBJ2-7	TRBD1	CAWNSTGQGPPCMTYEQYF	TGTGCCTGGAACTCGACGGGACAGGGCCCCCCGTGCATGACCTACGAGCAGTACTTC
once	TRBV10-3	TRBJ2-1	.	CAISDRGDNNEQFF	TGTGCCATCAGTGACAGGGGGGATAACAATGAGCAGTTCTTC
.	TRBV18	TRBJ1-2	TRBD1	CASSSGQGALHGYTF	TGTGCCAGCTCTTCCGGACAGGGGGCATTGCATGGCTACACCTTC
.	TRBV19	TRBJ1-3	TRBD1	CASGDRGLQGGNTIYF	TGTGCCAGTGGGGACAGGGGGCTTCAAGGAGGAAACACCATATATTTT
.	TRBV19	TRBJ2-2	TRBD1	CASASGTGVTGELFF	TGTGCCAGTGCTTCCGGGACAGGGGTGACCGGGGAGCTGTTTTTT
.	TRBV11-2	TRBJ2-3	.	CASGHQGSPDTQYF	TGTGCCAGCGGCCATCAGGGATCTCCAGATACGCAGTATTTT
once	TRBV6-5	TRBJ2-5	TRBD1	CASSYAGGPQETQYF	TGTGCCAGCAGTTACGCAGGGGGACCACAAGAGACCCAGTACTTC
.	TRBV7-2	TRBJ2-1	TRBD2	CASSRTSGGANEQFF	TGTGCCAGCAGCCGGACTAGCGGGGGGGCCAATGAGCAGTTCTTC
.	TRBV5-1	TRBJ2-5	TRBD2	CASSLGAGVQETQYF	TGCGCCAGCAGCCTTGGGGCGGGGGTCCAAGAGACCCAGTACTTC
.	TRBV5-6	TRBJ2-2	.	CASSFGVSDTGELFF	TGTGCCAGCAGCTTCGGGGTTTCCGACACCGGGGAGCTGTTTTTT
.	TRBV7-2	TRBJ2-1	.	CASSLGQGLYNEQFF	TGTGCCAGCAGCTTAGGGCAGGGGCTCTACAATGAGCAGTTCTTC
.	TRBV29-1	TRBJ1-5	TRBD1	CSVSGGLNQPQHF	TGCAGCGTTTCAGGGGGCCTCAATCAGCCCCAGCATTTT
.	TRBV9	TRBJ1-1	.	CASSPVESEAFF	TGTGCCAGCAGCCCCGTTGAGAGTGAAGCTTTCTTT
few	TRBV7-9	TRBJ1-2	.	CASSSAAHGGSYGYTF	TGTGCCAGCAGCTCCGCAGCCCACGGAGGGAGCTATGGCTACACCTTC
.	TRBV27	TRBJ2-7	.	CASSFLPSGGGSPYEQYF	TGTGCCAGCAGTTTCCTCCCTTCGGGGGGCGGGAGTCCCTACGAGCAGTACTTC
once	TRBV4-1	TRBJ1-2	.	CASSQERGLYYGYTF	TGCGCCAGCAGCCAAGAAAGGGGCCTATACTATGGCTACACCTTC
.	TRBV5-4	TRBJ1-1	.	CASSQYGGLDGTFF	TGTGCCAGCAGCCAATACGGGGGTTTGGATGGGACTTTCTTT
.	TRBV5-1	TRBJ2-2	TRBD1	CASSPRGQGSTGELFF	TGCGCCAGCAGCCCTAGGGGACAGGGGAGCACCGGGGAGCTGTTTTTT
few	TRBV12-3/TRBV12-4	TRBJ1-1	.	CASRAVNTEAFF	TGTGCCAGCAGGGCAGTGAACACTGAAGCTTTCTTT
.	TRBV1	TRBJ2-7	.	CTSSQVTGLAGARMGASSYEQYF	TGCACCAGCAGCCAAGTTACAGGACTAGCGGGAGCCAGAATGGGAGCGAGCTCCTACGAGCAGTACTTC
.	TRBV27	TRBJ2-7	TRBD1	CASSWDRGYEQYF	TGTGCCAGCAGTTGGGACAGGGGGTACGAGCAGTACTTC
few	TRBV6-5	TRBJ1-2	.	CASIAGSGSSGYTF	TGTGCCAGCATCGCGGGGTCCGGATCATCGGGCTACACCTTC
.	TRBV24-1	TRBJ1-2	.	CATSDWGLNYGYTF	TGTGCCACCAGTGATTGGGGGCTTAACTATGGCTACACCTTC
.	TRBV7-2	TRBJ1-1	.	CASSLDYSASTEAFF	TGTGCCAGCAGCTTAGATTACAGTGCATCCACTGAAGCTTTCTTT
.	TRBV6-1	TRBJ1-5	.	CASSEEGLQPQHF	TGTGCCAGCAGTGAAGAGGGGCTACAGCCCCAGCATTTT
.	TRBV5-1	TRBJ1-6	TRBD1	CASRPRQGDNSPLHF	TGCGCCAGCAGACCTCGACAGGGGGACAATTCACCCCTCCACTTT
once	TRBV5-4	TRBJ1-4	.	CASSPRPREKLFF	TGTGCCAGCAGCCCGCGGCCTAGAGAAAAACTGTTTTTT
.	TRBV11-2	TRBJ2-5	.	CASSRIGREETQYF	TGTGCCAGCAGCCGCATCGGGCGGGAAGAGACCCAGTACTTC
.	TRBV19	TRBJ1-3	TRBD1	CASTEQGARNTIYF	TGTGCCAGTACAGAACAGGGGGCGCGGAACACCATATATTTT
once	TRBV12-3/TRBV12-4	TRBJ1-2	.	CASSFGGDGYTF	TGTGCCAGCAGTTTCGGAGGGGACGGCTACACCTTC
.	TRBV30	TRBJ2-3	.	CAWSRVEDTQYF	TGTGCCTGGAGCAGGGTAGAGGATACGCAGTATTTT
.	TRBV18	TRBJ2-4	.	CASSPLQGSGKNIQYF	TGTGCCAGCTCACCACTTCAGGGTAGTGGCAAAAACATTCAGTACTTC